Listed below are T cell receptor beta chains from one sample, sequenced in a study of blood T cell repertoires in COVID-19. Profiled with immunoSEQ multiplex PCR; TCRdb holds only in-frame clones, not every one. The sample records roughly 97,000 clones, 91% being singletons. The source material was peripheral blood. The receptors shown here come from a human donor in a cohort sampled during active COVID-19. The CDR3 runs from the conserved cysteine through the conserved F or W. The D gene is left open where the match is weak. The size field is filled for only some rows; it gives once, few, many or a size class.

V	D	J	size	CDR3	DNA
TRBV29-1	.	TRBJ1-1	once	CSVDRGGHTEAFF	TGCAGCGTTGATAGGGGGGGTCACACTGAAGCTTTCTTT
TRBV12-2	.	TRBJ1-1	.	CASRLGIGQARVGSAEAFF	TGTGCAAGTCGCTTAGGGATTGGACAGGCCAGAGTGGGAAGCGCTGAAGCTTTCTTT
TRBV3-1/TRBV3-2	TRBD2	TRBJ2-3	.	CASSRTSGGSTDTQYF	TGTGCCAGCAGCCGGACTAGCGGGGGAAGCACAGATACGCAGTATTTT
TRBV7-8	.	TRBJ2-7	.	CASRLGPGREQYF	TGTGCCAGCAGGCTAGGCCCTGGAAGGGAGCAGTACTTC
TRBV3-1/TRBV3-2	.	TRBJ1-6	.	CASSSSANSPLHF	TGTGCCAGCAGCTCCTCAGCGAATTCACCCCTCCACTTT
TRBV3-1/TRBV3-2	TRBD2	TRBJ2-1	once	CASSQAGGGNEQFF	TGTGCCAGCAGCCAAGCGGGGGGTGGCAATGAGCAGTTCTTC
TRBV5-4	.	TRBJ2-3	.	CASSLHLAGVAQYF	TGTGCCAGCAGCTTGCACCTAGCAGGTGTGGCGCAGTATTTT
TRBV28	.	TRBJ2-7	.	CASSVPVTDLPGEQYF	TGTGCCAGCAGTGTCCCCGTGACAGACCTCCCTGGCGAGCAGTACTTC
TRBV2	.	TRBJ1-5	.	CASSLLRAEPQHF	TGTGCCAGCTCTCTGTTGCGGGCGGAGCCCCAGCATTTT
TRBV27	.	TRBJ2-1	.	CATRTWGGGDNEQFF	TGTGCCACCAGGACTTGGGGGGGCGGGGACAATGAGCAGTTCTTC
TRBV5-1	.	TRBJ1-2	.	CASGRGSYRANYGYTF	TGCGCCAGCGGAAGGGGGTCGTACAGGGCTAACTATGGCTACACCTTC
TRBV19	.	TRBJ2-1	.	CASSISGSNEQFF	TGTGCCAGTAGTATCTCCGGGAGCAATGAGCAGTTCTTC
TRBV19	.	TRBJ1-5	.	CASSIYPVVNQPQHF	TGTGCCAGTAGTATTTATCCGGTCGTTAATCAGCCCCAGCATTTT
TRBV12-3/TRBV12-4	.	TRBJ1-1	.	CASSSQGSTEAFF	TGTGCCAGCAGTTCTCAGGGGTCCACTGAAGCTTTCTTT
TRBV6-1	.	TRBJ2-6	.	CASSDRVPIVLTF	TGTGCCAGCAGTGACAGGGTACCCATTGTCCTGACTTTC
TRBV4-3	TRBD1	TRBJ1-2	.	CASSQATGAYGYTF	TGCGCCAGCAGCCAGGCAACAGGGGCCTATGGCTACACCTTC
TRBV30	.	TRBJ1-3	.	CAWGRANTIYF	TGTGCCTGGGGGAGGGCGAACACCATATATTTT
TRBV29-1	.	TRBJ1-2	once	CSVERRGLNYGYTF	TGCAGCGTTGAACGTAGGGGCCTAAACTATGGCTACACCTTC
TRBV30	.	TRBJ1-5	.	CAWSVQGSQPQHF	TGTGCCTGGAGTGTACAGGGCAGTCAGCCCCAGCATTTT
TRBV4-1	.	TRBJ1-6	few	CASSQAVGEDSPLHF	TGCGCCAGCAGCCAAGCGGTAGGGGAAGATTCACCCCTCCACTTT
TRBV11-2	.	TRBJ2-5	.	CASSPGTLQETQYF	TGTGCCAGCAGCCCAGGGACACTCCAAGAGACCCAGTACTTC
TRBV5-1	.	TRBJ2-5	.	CASSWGGGFSGGETQYF	TGCGCCAGCAGCTGGGGAGGAGGGTTTTCAGGGGGAGAGACCCAGTACTTC
TRBV27	.	TRBJ2-1	.	CASSPFDSYNEQFF	TGTGCCAGCAGTCCATTCGACAGCTACAATGAGCAGTTCTTC
TRBV5-4	.	TRBJ2-1	.	CASSSPPGDEQFF	TGTGCCAGCAGCTCACCGCCTGGAGATGAGCAGTTCTTC
TRBV4-3	.	TRBJ1-2	.	CASSQGGVLSYGYTF	TGCGCCAGCAGCCAAGGGGGGGTCCTCTCCTATGGCTACACCTTC
TRBV9	.	TRBJ2-3	.	CASSAISGSTDTQYF	TGTGCCAGCAGCGCCATTAGCGGATCCACAGATACGCAGTATTTT
TRBV5-1	TRBD1	TRBJ2-7	.	CASSLVSGQGAEQYF	TGCGCCAGCAGCTTGGTATCTGGACAGGGGGCCGAGCAGTACTTC
TRBV7-9	.	TRBJ1-5	.	CASSLAPGQPQHF	TGTGCCAGCAGCTTAGCGCCCGGTCAGCCCCAGCATTTT
TRBV5-6	.	TRBJ2-3	.	CASSPGGLRTDTQYF	TGTGCCAGCAGCCCAGGGGGGCTGAGGACAGATACGCAGTATTTT
TRBV18	.	TRBJ2-2	.	CASSLTGSPGELFF	TGTGCCAGCTCACTCACAGGGTCACCCGGGGAGCTGTTTTTT
TRBV5-1	TRBD1	TRBJ2-5	once	CASSYQGQGGMETQYF	TGCGCCAGCAGCTATCAGGGACAGGGGGGGATGGAGACCCAGTACTTC
TRBV11-2	.	TRBJ1-2	.	CASLGQGKGYTF	TGTGCCAGCCTCGGGCAGGGGAAAGGCTACACCTTC
TRBV4-1	TRBD1	TRBJ2-7	.	CASSPNGRYRGPGGFSSYEQYF	TGCGCCAGCAGCCCGAACGGTCGTTACAGGGGGCCTGGGGGTTTTTCCTCCTACGAGCAGTACTTC